What follows are 23 T cell receptor beta chains derived from one specimen sequenced in a study of shared T cell receptors in the human thymus. Produced via immunoSEQ multiplex PCR; TCRdb's table is partial and in-frame only. Of about 380,000 clones in the sample, 95% were seen once. Source material: thymocytes. Source of these receptors: a human donor.

The V call is TRBV2, the J call TRBJ2-7; 12 nucleotides agree with TRBD2. With V trimmed by 4 bases and J by 7 bases, 5 bases remained unmatched. Germline assignment: CDR1 SNHLY and CDR2 FYNNEI. This CDR3 region has 14 residues. The CDR3 region has the DNA TGTGCCAGCAGTGGACTAGCGGGAGTGAAGGAGCAGTACTTC. It is translated as CASSGLAGVKEQYF.

Comments on this clone: This same CDR3 is encoded by further DNA sequences in the sample. The chain uses TRBV20-1 and TRBJ2-7; D unresolved. Trimming took off 3 bases at V and 1 base at J, with 4 bases between the two ends. There are 11 residues in the CDR3. The germline CDR1 and CDR2 sequences are DFQATT and SNEGSKA (reference sequence). In DNA form, the CDR3 reads TGCAGTGCTAGGCAATCCTACGAGCAGTACTTC. This translates into CSARQSYEQYF.

This chain joins TRBV7-9 and TRBJ2-3; D unclear. Deletions cut 1 base from V and 4 bases from J, with 3 bases between. CDR1 is SEHNR, CDR2 FQNEAQ, per germline (reference sequence). The CDR3 consists of 12 residues. CDR3 nucleotide sequence: TGTGCCAGCAGCTTAGGGGCAGATACGCAGTATTTT. Its translation: CASSLGADTQYF.

DNA for the CDR3: TGTGCCAGCTCCCCGCACAGGTATACCATGTCCTACGAGCAGTACTTC. Residues: CASSPHRYTMSYEQYF. The rearrangement links TRBV18 to TRBJ2-7, with D tentatively TRBD1 (5 bases). Trimming pared 6 bases from V and 1 base from J, leaving 19 bases between. There are 16 residues in the CDR3. CDR1 is KGHSH, CDR2 LQKENI, per germline.

CDR3 region: CASSELGEETQYF. CDR3 in DNA: TGCGCCAGCAGTGAATTGGGAGAAGAGACCCAGTACTTC. V and J are TRBV10-2 and TRBJ2-5; a possible D gene is TRBD2 (5 bases). Germline V gene lookup returns CDR1 WSHSY and CDR2 SAAADI. The V and J ends lost 3 bases and 3 bases respectively, with 8 bases between them. This CDR3 region has 13 residues.

The chain joins TRBV14 to TRBJ1-5, with 9 bases aligning to TRBD1. The V gene end was trimmed by 11 bases and the J gene end by 2 bases; junction bases not matched to a gene: 16. The germline V gene encodes CDR1 SGHDN and CDR2 FVKESK. The CDR3 sequence is 17 residues long. CDR3 DNA sequence: TGTGCCGTAAGACCGGGACAGGGTGTTGATGGCAATCAGCCCCAGCATTTT. It is translated as CAVRPGQGVDGNQPQHF.

The V call is TRBV4-3, the J call TRBJ2-1; the match to TRBD2 covers 10 bases. The V segment lost 1 base and the J segment 5 bases; nucleotides outside the gene matches: 8. The V gene's germline CDR1 is LGHNA and CDR2 YSLEER. The CDR3 contains 17 residues. CDR3 loop: CASSQALLAGLHNEQFF. The CDR3 DNA reads TGCGCCAGCAGCCAAGCCCTACTAGCGGGGCTTCACAATGAGCAGTTCTTC.

The chain links TRBV10-3 to TRBJ1-1; D is perhaps TRBD1 (5 bases). V was pared by 3 bases and J by 6 bases, with 17 bases between. This CDR3 region has 15 residues. Germline values: CDR1 ENHRY, CDR2 SYGVKD. The CDR3 nucleotides are TGTGCCATCAGTGACGGTTGGCCAGGGTTATCTGAAGCTTTCTTT. This codes for CAISDGWPGLSEAFF.

J is TRBJ2-7 and V is TRBV14, with D perhaps assigned TRBD1 or TRBD2 (5 bases each). The V and J ends lost 0 bases and 3 bases respectively, with 18 bases between them. Germline values: CDR1 SGHDN, CDR2 FVKESK. There are 17 residues in the CDR3. The CDR3 DNA is TGTGCCAGCAGCCAAGAGGGGGTCCAGCTGAGGATCTACGAGCAGTACTTC. It is translated as CASSQEGVQLRIYEQYF.

This rearrangement joins TRBV28 to TRBJ2-7; a possible D gene is TRBD2 (6 bases). Trimming shortened V by 4 bases and J by 1 base, and 17 bases separated the two germline ends. Per germline, CDR1 MDHEN and CDR2 SYDVKM. The CDR3 is made up of 16 amino acids. CDR3 sequence reads: CASSSGRAGSSYEQYF. DNA of the CDR3: TGTGCCAGCAGTTCTGGCCGAGCGGGTTCTTCCTACGAGCAGTACTTC.

The rearrangement links TRBV15 to TRBJ1-2, with D tentatively TRBD1 (6 bases). The CDR3 spans 13 residues. Trimming pared 1 base from V and 6 bases from J, leaving 9 bases between. Germline-derived CDR1 and CDR2 are LNHNV and YYDKDF (reference sequence). The CDR3 spells CATSRVTGHGYTF. CDR3 nucleotides: TGTGCCACCAGCAGAGTAACAGGGCATGGCTACACCTTC.

The rearrangement links TRBV7-9 to TRBJ2-1; D is perhaps TRBD2 (6 bases). The CDR3 covers 15 residues. Germline V gives CDR1 SEHNR, CDR2 FQNEAQ (reference sequence). Trimming stripped 7 bases from V and 6 bases from J, with 19 bases between. The CDR3 protein is CASNVAAGASNEQFF. The DNA for the CDR3 is TGTGCCAGCAACGTAGCGGCCGGGGCAAGCAATGAGCAGTTCTTC.

V and J are TRBV7-2 and TRBJ2-2; tentative D call: TRBD1 (6 bases). CDR1 is SGHTA and CDR2 is FQGNSA in the germline V gene. V was pared by 5 bases and J by 1 base, with 11 bases between. The CDR3 covers 15 residues. The CDR3 DNA reads as TGTGCCAGCAGCCTAAGGACAGTGAACACCGGGGAGCTGTTTTTT. Translation gives CASSLRTVNTGELFF.

The chain is built from TRBV11-2 and TRBJ1-2; D is undetermined. The CDR3 sequence is 14 residues long. CDR1 is SGHAT, CDR2 FQNNGV, per germline. V lost 6 bases, J lost 4 bases, and 15 bases lay in between. The CDR3 region has the DNA TGTGCCAGCAGTTCGTTACCCAGGCCCTATGGCTACACCTTC. Translated: CASSSLPRPYGYTF.

The V gene is TRBV10-1, the J gene TRBJ2-3; tentatively, D is TRBD1 (5 bases). The germline V gene has CDR1 WNHNN and CDR2 SYGVQD (reference sequence). The CDR3 is 15 residues long. V lost 1 base and J 2 bases, leaving 10 bases between the germline ends. CDR3 nucleotide sequence: TGCGCCAGCAGTGAGTTAGGACACCCCACAGATACGCAGTATTTT. Its translation: CASSELGHPTDTQYF.

The V and J genes are TRBV7-8 and TRBJ1-1; 8 bases are a match to TRBD1. The junction had 7 bases not matched to a gene; V was cut back by 5 bases and J by 5 bases. Germline CDR1 and CDR2: SGHVS and FQNEAQ. The CDR3 sequence is 14 residues long. The CDR3: CASSPGTGGTEAFF. CDR3 DNA sequence: TGTGCCAGCAGCCCCGGGACAGGTGGGACTGAAGCTTTCTTT.

V and J are TRBV11-2 and TRBJ1-1; no clear D. Germline CDR1 and CDR2: SGHAT and FQNNGV. V lost 1 base and J lost 0, with 15 bases in between. The CDR3 totals 17 residues. The chain's CDR3 is CASSLAGWVPMNTEAFF. CDR3 sequence (DNA): TGTGCCAGCAGCTTAGCTGGTTGGGTCCCAATGAACACTGAAGCTTTCTTT.

This rearrangement joins TRBV9 to TRBJ1-4; no reliable D call. The V end lost 0 bases, the J end lost 5 bases, and 11 bases lay between the germline ends. The germline V gene encodes CDR1 SGDLS and CDR2 YYNGEE. The CDR3 runs to 15 residues. The chain's CDR3 is CASSVGRPDNEKLFF. The CDR3 nucleotides read TGTGCCAGCAGCGTAGGTAGGCCAGACAATGAAAAACTGTTTTTT.

The chain links TRBV27 to TRBJ2-1; tentatively, D is TRBD1 (6 bases). Germline loops: CDR1 MNHEY, CDR2 SMNVEV (reference sequence). V was cut by 2 bases and J by 6 bases, with 14 bases left in between. The CDR3 extends over 15 amino acids. The CDR3 region is CASSLKGTLFNEQFF. DNA of the CDR3: TGTGCCAGCAGTTTAAAAGGGACACTATTCAATGAGCAGTTCTTC.

The rearrangement links TRBV28 to TRBJ1-1, with 12 bases that match TRBD1. Germline trimming cut 0 bases from V and 4 bases from J; bases unmatched to any gene: 15. This CDR3 spans 20 amino acids. CDR1 is MDHEN and CDR2 is SYDVKM in the germline V gene. Written as DNA, the CDR3 is TGTGCCAGCAGTTTATGCTTCAAGAACCGGGACAGGGGGCGCCTCACTGAAGCTTTCTTT. This sequence encodes CASSLCFKNRDRGRLTEAFF.

The chain has TRBV5-6 and TRBJ2-4; D ambiguous. The germline V and J ends were trimmed by 1 base and 0 bases, with 11 bases remaining between them. The germline gives CDR1 SGHDT, CDR2 YYEEEE. The CDR3 runs 16 residues. This CDR3 is CASSLLDTVAKNIQYF. DNA of the CDR3: TGTGCCAGCAGCTTGTTAGACACCGTAGCCAAAAACATTCAGTACTTC.

The J gene is TRBJ2-7, the V gene TRBV19; the D gene is possibly TRBD2 (6 bases). Trimming removed 9 bases from V and 4 bases from J, with 16 bases in between. This CDR3 is built from 13 residues. Germline values: CDR1 LNHDA, CDR2 SQIVND (reference sequence). For the CDR3, the DNA is TGTGCCAGCCAAAAAAGGGCGGGGTACGAGCAGTACTTC. Its protein product is CASQKRAGYEQYF.

The V gene is TRBV4-2, the J gene TRBJ2-1; 15 nucleotides line up with TRBD2. The CDR3 length is 17 residues. With V trimmed by 5 bases and J by 5 bases, 7 bases remained unmatched. The germline V gene has CDR1 LGHNA and CDR2 YNFKEQ. CDR3 sequence reads: CASSWTSGREANNEQFF. The CDR3 nucleotides read TGTGCCAGCAGCTGGACTAGCGGGAGGGAGGCAAACAATGAGCAGTTCTTC.